This TCR beta chain originates from a study of regulatory T cells in long-lasting Graves disease. The CDR3 is 15 amino acids. Germline loops: CDR1 LNHDA, CDR2 SQIVND (reference sequence). V shed 7 bases and J 1 base; nucleotides not matched to a gene: 10. Regarding time point: persistent/refractory GD, antithyroid drugs over 5 years with positive TRAb. RNA extracted from PBMCs served as the sequencing template. As a group, patients came from one endocrinology department in Xi'an, China. Around 9 milliliters of peripheral blood went into EDTA tubes. CDR3 regions were amplified by Arm-PCR using iRepertoire HTBI primers to build TCR beta libraries. Each CDR3 protein is one row after TCRdb ran MiXCR on the multiplex PCR reads. The sample carries a few hundred thousand distinct CDR3 sequences, about 20% recorded once.

The chain couples TRBV19 to TRBJ2-7; 7 bases are shared with TRBD2. The specimen was peripheral blood mononuclear cells (PBMCs), collected when the disease was refractory, from a patient treated with antithyroid drugs. The clonotype originates from a female donor with Graves disease. This CDR3 is CASTTGGKGSYEQYF. DNA of the CDR3: TGTGCCAGTACCACGGGGGGAAAGGGATCCTACGAGCAGTACTTC.